These T cell receptor beta chains were read from a single sample in a study of brain T cells in children with intractable seizures. The assay was immunoSEQ multiplex PCR, and TCRdb's table has in-frame clones only and misses some. Of approximately 330,000 clones listed, over 85% are singletons. This specimen was peripheral blood, taken approximately 5 months after surgery. These TCRs come from a boy younger than two with tuberous sclerosis and intractable seizures. The conserved cysteine and the conserved F or W are not part of the CDR3 here. Each record gives: CDR3 protein, V gene, clone size. The size field is filled for only some rows; it gives once, few, many or a size class.

CDR3aa: ASGLAGGSTDTQY
v_gene: TRBV7-9
abundance: NA

CDR3aa: ASQEGAYNEKLF
v_gene: TRBV2
abundance: NA

CDR3aa: ASSLINQPQH
v_gene: TRBV7-6
abundance: NA

CDR3aa: ASSLFPTDTQY
v_gene: TRBV28
abundance: NA

CDR3aa: ASSQDLGFDTQY
v_gene: TRBV3-1/TRBV3-2
abundance: NA

CDR3aa: ASSLSLGGYNEQF
v_gene: TRBV7-8
abundance: NA

CDR3aa: ATSRARTDRGQPQH
v_gene: TRBV15
abundance: once

CDR3aa: ASSLTPGQGVSYEQY
v_gene: TRBV5-6
abundance: NA

CDR3aa: ASIRSQGSNYGYT
v_gene: TRBV21-1
abundance: NA

CDR3aa: ASSGGTGDTQY
v_gene: TRBV10-1
abundance: few

CDR3aa: ASSDWRELYNEQF
v_gene: TRBV10-1
abundance: NA

CDR3aa: ASSHTVGGRGNTGELF
v_gene: TRBV7-9
abundance: NA

CDR3aa: ASSQETGTVYEQY
v_gene: TRBV4-1
abundance: NA

CDR3aa: ASTPSGSNGGTQY
v_gene: TRBV5-1
abundance: NA

CDR3aa: ASSGQGSFVADTQY
v_gene: TRBV9
abundance: few

CDR3aa: ASTGTGNRNTEAF
v_gene: TRBV19
abundance: NA

CDR3aa: ASSLVLAVTDTQY
v_gene: TRBV5-8
abundance: once

CDR3aa: ASSLGTGGNTGELF
v_gene: TRBV6-5
abundance: NA

CDR3aa: ASSFYHGGQGARATEAF
v_gene: TRBV5-1
abundance: NA

CDR3aa: ASSELSRFMDTIY
v_gene: TRBV6-1
abundance: NA

CDR3aa: ASSPRLAGGHIVTQY
v_gene: TRBV7-6
abundance: NA

CDR3aa: ASRETSGSLQTQY
v_gene: TRBV19
abundance: NA

CDR3aa: ASSYSGGAGTDTQY
v_gene: TRBV6-5
abundance: NA

CDR3aa: ASSQSWGSEAF
v_gene: TRBV16
abundance: NA

CDR3aa: AWSVGGGWDYGYT
v_gene: TRBV30
abundance: NA

CDR3aa: ASSQAGVPYEQY
v_gene: TRBV3-1/TRBV3-2
abundance: once

CDR3aa: ASSPGQGAGYGYT
v_gene: TRBV4-1
abundance: NA

CDR3aa: ASSQWGMNTEAF
v_gene: TRBV23-1
abundance: NA

CDR3aa: AWSVGGPGSEAF
v_gene: TRBV30
abundance: once

CDR3aa: ASSLEAGWSSYNEQF
v_gene: TRBV7-9
abundance: NA

CDR3aa: ASSRDPYEQY
v_gene: TRBV2
abundance: NA